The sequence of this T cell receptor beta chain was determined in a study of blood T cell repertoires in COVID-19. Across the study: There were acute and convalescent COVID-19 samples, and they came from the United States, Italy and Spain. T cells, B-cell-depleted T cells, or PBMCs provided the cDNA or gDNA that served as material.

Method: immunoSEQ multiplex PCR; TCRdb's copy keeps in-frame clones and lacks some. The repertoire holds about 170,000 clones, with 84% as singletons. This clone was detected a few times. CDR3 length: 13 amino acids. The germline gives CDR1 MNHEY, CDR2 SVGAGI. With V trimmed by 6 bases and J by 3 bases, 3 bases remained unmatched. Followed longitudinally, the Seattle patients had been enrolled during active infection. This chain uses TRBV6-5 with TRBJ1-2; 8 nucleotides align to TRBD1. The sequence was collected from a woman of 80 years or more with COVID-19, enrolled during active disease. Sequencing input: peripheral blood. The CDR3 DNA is TGTGCCAGCAGAAAGGGACAGGACTATGGCTACACCTTC. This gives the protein CASRKGQDYGYTF.